This T cell receptor (beta chain) is drawn from a study of CD8 T cells in ankylosing spondylitis (dated by TCRdb to 2016 to 2017). Notes on the research overall: The study set out to find disease-linked TCR variants by profiling T cell receptor beta repertoires in ankylosing spondylitis patients and healthy donors. The whole study cohort included some 100 healthy donors and over 20 ankylosing spondylitis patients. Peripheral blood was sampled, and synovial fluid was also collected from ankylosing spondylitis patients. Overall results and qualifications from the work: Some TCR beta motif variants had previously been reported in synovial fluid and blood of reactive arthritis patients, which suggested common disease-initiation mechanisms. Blood from ankylosing spondylitis patients appeared to be characterized by a TCR beta motif made up of about 8 highly homologous amino acid variants. Significant enrichment of the disease-linked clones was reported in matched synovial fluid samples from ankylosing spondylitis patients. The disease-linked clones had a CD8+ phenotype and were found at relatively low frequencies in peripheral blood.

V is trimmed back by 6 bases and J by 8 bases, and the junction contains 7 bases that no gene match accounts for. From the cysteine through the phenylalanine, the CDR3 covers 13 amino acids. The CDR3 DNA has 39 bases and is translated from base 1. CDR1 and CDR2 (SEHNR, FQNEAQ) derive from the germline V gene (reference sequence). This clonotype was picked up many times. Its target antigen remains unknown. No much larger clone exists at a distance of one base, and base qualities are not known. The instrument was an Illumina HiSeq 2500. Quantitative 5'-RACE with molecular barcodes was the method used to prepare the TCR beta libraries. As for the original processing: A new computational method, built on a probabilistic model of VDJ rearrangement, was used to identify disease-linked TCR variants. TCRdb trimmed the raw reads at Q25, called clones with MiXCR and kept productive beta chains. Rows are unified per CDR3 protein, each entry keeping the most common DNA and genes. V and J calls and clone size were set by TCRdb, not the authors. The sample has approximately 350,000 distinct CDR3 sequences on record, roughly 22% of them singletons. About an eighth of the sample is in the top ten clones.

The sequence joins TRBV7-9 to TRBJ2-3; 8 of the junction bases match TRBD1. What was sequenced was blood, either unsorted or a sorted T cell fraction (not recorded which). This TCR derives from a male donor with ankylosing spondylitis or in good health (not recorded which). The CDR3 amino acid sequence is: CASSTGTGVTQYF. Read as DNA, the sequence is TGTGCCAGCAGTACCGGGACAGGCGTTACGCAGTATTTT. Where the CDR3 stops, the reference TRBV7-9 and TRBJ2-3 genes take over; the full variable domain is DTGVSQNPRHKITKRGQNVTFRCDPISEHNRLYWYRQTLGQGPEFLTYFQNEAQLEKSRLLSDRFSAERPKGSFSTLEIQRTEQGDSAMYLCASSTGTGVTQYFGPGTRLTVL.